A single sample is the source of the 21 T cell receptor beta chains below, sequenced in a study of post-analysis software for immune sequencing data. Study results and limitations: Five or six TRBV segments, TRBV5-6, TRBV5-1 and TRBV20-1 among them, were found more frequent in patients than controls.

Incorporated into the TCR beta cDNA libraries were unique molecular identifiers, which served to reduce PCR and sequencing biases. Each CDR3 protein is one row after TCRdb ran MiXCR on the PCR reads. The sample lists about 800,000 distinct CDR3 sequences, roughly 29% seen once, with around 0.56% in the top ten. Their antigen targets remain unknown. Input material: blood. The receptors come from a girl aged 10 to 17 with multiple sclerosis.

This clonotype was counted only a few times. The J gene is TRBJ2-1, the V gene TRBV4-3; D gene uncertain. The CDR3 totals 13 residues. V lost 0 bases, J lost 5 bases, and 5 bases lay in between. CDR1 LGHNA and CDR2 YSLEER come from the germline V gene. CDR3 loop: CASSQETDNEQFF. The CDR3 DNA sequence: TGCGCCAGCAGCCAAGAAACAGACAATGAGCAGTTCTTC.

The genes are TRBV20-1 and TRBJ2-3, with 13 positions matching TRBD2. V dropped 6 bases and J dropped 6; count of bases not matched to a gene: 6. From germline, CDR1 is DFQATT and CDR2 SNEGSKA (reference sequence). This CDR3 has 14 amino acids. The CDR3 reads CSAIRTSGSDTQYF. CDR3 DNA: TGCAGTGCCATAAGGACTAGCGGGAGTGATACGCAGTATTTT.

This clonotype was picked up a small number of times. The chain joins TRBV6-6 to TRBJ2-3; D remains unclear. The germline V gene encodes CDR1 MNHNY and CDR2 SVGAGI (reference sequence). The CDR3 covers 15 residues. V was pared by 2 bases and J by 4 bases, with 13 bases between. This CDR3 reads CASSYSGIGSDTQYF. CDR3 nucleotide sequence: TGTGCCAGCAGTTACAGTGGAATAGGGTCAGATACGCAGTATTTT.

The chain is built from TRBV20-1 and TRBJ2-7; TRBD1 matches at 9 bases. Germline V gene sequence: CDR1 DFQATT, CDR2 SNEGSKA (reference sequence). The CDR3 extends over 16 amino acids. J gave up 0 bases and V 6 bases, and 12 bases lay outside the gene matches. The CDR3 DNA reads as TGCAGTGCCCGAACACAGGGGGCCCTTACCTCCTACGAGCAGTACTTC. Protein sequence: CSARTQGALTSYEQYF.

The chain carries TRBV7-8 and TRBJ2-2, with 9 bases identical to TRBD1. V lost 3 bases, J lost 3 bases, and 5 bases stayed unmatched. Germline assignment: CDR1 SGHVS and CDR2 FQNEAQ. The CDR3 extends over 16 amino acids. The CDR3 here is CASSFFRDRDTGELFF. As DNA, the CDR3 is TGTGCCAGCAGCTTTTTCCGGGACAGGGACACCGGGGAGCTGTTTTTT.

In DNA form, the CDR3 reads TGTGCCATCAGTGAGTCGGCGGGGTTAGCGGAGCTCGTAGCCCATGAGCAGTTCTTC. It codes for CAISESAGLAELVAHEQFF. This chain connects TRBV10-3 to TRBJ2-1; tentative D call: TRBD2 (6 bases). The CDR3 has 19 amino acids. V was shortened by 0 bases and J by 8 bases, with 26 bases between the two germline ends. CDR1 and CDR2 (germline): ENHRY, SYGVKD.

This clonotype was counted ten times or more. The J gene is TRBJ1-2, the V gene TRBV11-2; TRBD1 might be the D (5 bases). The CDR3 consists of 15 residues. The germline CDR1 and CDR2 sequences are SGHAT and FQNNGV. V was clipped by 4 bases and J by 0 bases, with 12 bases between them. The CDR3 loop reads CASSYGTGPNYGYTF. The CDR3 nucleotides are TGTGCCAGCAGCTACGGCACGGGGCCTAACTATGGCTACACCTTC. Together with reference TRBV11-2 and TRBJ1-2, the CDR3 gives the full variable domain: EAGVAQSPRYKIIEKRQSVAFWCNPISGHATLYWYQQILGQGPKLLIQFQNNGVVDDSQLPKDRFSAERLKGVDSTLKIQPAKLEDSAVYLCASSYGTGPNYGYTFGSGTRLTVV.

V usage is TRBV7-2 and J usage is TRBJ2-5; 7 nucleotides match TRBD1. This CDR3 comprises 15 residues. The V gene end was trimmed by 5 bases and the J gene end by 0 bases; junction bases not matched to a gene: 6. Looked up from germline, CDR1 is SGHTA and CDR2 is FQGNSA. Here the CDR3 DNA reads TGTGCCAGCAGCGTGAGACAGGGCCACCAAGAGACCCAGTACTTC. Translation gives CASSVRQGHQETQYF. The whole variable domain, remainder taken from reference TRBV7-2 and TRBJ2-5, is GAGVSQSPSNKVTEKGKDVELRCDPISGHTALYWYRQSLGQGLEFLIYFQGNSAPDKSGLPSDRFSAERTGGSVSTLTIQRTQQEDSAVYLCASSVRQGHQETQYFGPGTRLLVL.

The chain recombines TRBV20-1 with TRBJ2-1; D might be TRBD2 (5 bases). The CDR3 runs to 12 residues. V shed 3 bases and J shed 5 bases, with 8 bases lying between them. Germline-derived CDR1 and CDR2 are DFQATT and SNEGSKA (reference sequence). The CDR3 DNA reads as TGCAGTGCTAGCCTAGCTCACAATGAGCAGTTCTTC. Translating it yields CSASLAHNEQFF.

A few counts support this clonotype. This chain joins TRBV4-3 and TRBJ2-7; maybe TRBD2 (6 bases). Germline CDR1 LGHNA, CDR2 YSLEER. The V end lost 1 base, the J end lost 0 bases, and 13 bases lay between the germline ends. The CDR3 loop spans 16 amino acids. CDR3 region: CASSQGLSGLSYEQYF. CDR3 DNA: TGCGCCAGCAGCCAAGGGCTTAGCGGTCTCTCCTACGAGCAGTACTTC.

The chain recombines TRBV2 with TRBJ1-2; 7 bases agree with TRBD1. CDR1 SNHLY and CDR2 FYNNEI come from the germline V gene. V lost 9 bases, J lost 2 bases, and 12 bases stayed unmatched. The length of the CDR3 is 15 residues. The CDR3, as DNA: TGTGCCAGTACATCCTGGACAGGCACCAACTATGGCTACACCTTC. Protein product: CASTSWTGTNYGYTF.

This clonotype was recorded a few times. One end of the junction varies from germline; a read error may be responsible. V is TRBV15 and J is TRBJ1-4; D may be TRBD1 (5 bases). Germline V gives CDR1 LNHNV, CDR2 YYDKDF (reference sequence). The CDR3 runs 15 residues. CDR3 sequence (DNA): TGTGCCACCAGCCGAGACCGGGACGGTAATGAAAAACTGTTTTTT. Translated: CATSRDRDGNEKLFF.

About this clonotype: A much larger clonotype is one base distant, so this may be a read error. This chain links TRBV20-1 with TRBJ2-1; D is possibly TRBD2 (6 bases). This CDR3 comprises 14 residues. CDR1 and CDR2 (germline): DFQATT, SNEGSKA (reference sequence). CDR3 nucleotide sequence: TGCAGTGCTAGAGACGGGAGAGCCGACCATGAGCAGCTCTTC. As protein: CSARDGRADHEQLF.

V usage is TRBV12-3 or TRBV12-4 and J usage is TRBJ2-5; D may be TRBD2 (6 bases). The CDR3 contains 14 residues. V was pared by 7 bases and J by 1 base, with 13 bases between. The CDR3 loop is CASMNGGIQETQYF. CDR3 nucleotide sequence: TGTGCCAGCATGAACGGGGGAATCCAAGAGACCCAGTACTTC.

CDR3 in DNA: TGCAGCTTAGGATCGGCTTTCTTT. Amino acids: CSLGSAFF. The V gene is TRBV20-1, the J gene TRBJ1-1; D is unclear. Germline V gives CDR1 DFQATT, CDR2 SNEGSKA (reference sequence). The CDR3 extends over 8 amino acids.

The chain uses TRBV29-1 and TRBJ2-3; no firm D call. V lost 3 bases, J lost 4 bases, and 8 bases lay in between. The CDR3 runs 12 residues. Germline loops: CDR1 SQVTM, CDR2 ANQGSEA. CDR3 in DNA: TGCAGCGTTGACTCCTCCCCAGATACGCAGTATTTT. Translation: CSVDSSPDTQYF.

The chain employs TRBV29-1 and TRBJ2-1; maybe TRBD1 (6 bases). The ends were cut back, 4 bases at V and 6 bases at J, with 19 bases in the middle. The CDR3 spans 15 residues. CDR1 and CDR2 from the germline V gene are SQVTM and ANQGSEA. The CDR3 nucleotides are TGCAGCGTTGTTGGCATCCCCCAAGGGGGCAATGAGCAGTTCTTC. Its protein is CSVVGIPQGGNEQFF.

This clonotype was observed a handful of times. V gene TRBV20-1 combines with J gene TRBJ2-7, with 7 positions matching TRBD1. The V gene's germline CDR1 is DFQATT and CDR2 SNEGSKA (reference sequence). With V trimmed by 3 bases and J by 6 bases, 8 bases remained unmatched. The length of the CDR3 is 13 residues. CDR3 nucleotide sequence: TGCAGTGCTAGCCCCTGGACAGGACGCGAGCAGTACTTC. Translated: CSASPWTGREQYF.

In the case of this clonotype: The junction shows a germline mismatch at one end, possibly a read error. This chain uses TRBV5-1 with TRBJ2-5; TRBD2 agrees at 7 bases. There are 14 residues in the CDR3. Germline values: CDR1 SGHRS, CDR2 YFSETQ. CDR3 region: CAGSRGRALETQYF. CDR3 nucleotides: TGCGCCGGCAGCCGTGGGAGGGCCTTAGAGACCCAGTACTTC.

The sample holds a few counts of this clonotype. This sequence joins TRBV7-2 and TRBJ2-5; 7 positions agree with TRBD2. The J call is uncertain, as TRBJ2-7 better fits the DNA end. The CDR3 sequence is 12 residues long. CDR1 SGHTA and CDR2 FQGNSA come from the germline V gene. The CDR3 is CASSFWGGEQYF. CDR3 coding DNA: TGTGCCAGCAGCTTTTGGGGGGGCGAGCAGTACTTC.

This clonotype was recorded a few times. The chain combines TRBV12-3 or TRBV12-4 with TRBJ2-1, with 12 bases fitting TRBD1. The CDR3 extends over 16 amino acids. V lost 8 bases and J lost 4; bases outside the gene matches: 9. The CDR3 loop is CASGGDRGLGYNEQFF. The CDR3 nucleotides are TGTGCCAGCGGAGGGGACAGGGGGCTCGGGTACAATGAGCAGTTCTTC.